The next 2 T cell receptor beta chains were all read from a single sample in a study of cytomegalovirus exposure and HLA in healthy donors (dated by TCRdb to 2016 to 2017). Receptor libraries were prepared by the immunoSEQ multiplex PCR assay. A mixture of 60 forward primers for TCR Vbeta segments and 13 reverse primers for TCR Jbeta segments was used in the multiplex PCR. TCRdb retrieved this table from immuneACCESS and kept in-frame rearrangements only. Not all clones are present; in checked studies, unresolved V genes account for under half, and no reason is known for the remainder. The sample profile shows about 170,000 clones; roughly 83% of them were found once. 2% to 2.5% of the sample comes from the top ten. Specimen: PBMCs. These receptors came from a woman between 45 and 60 years old in good health and CMV-seronegative.

The rearrangement uses TRBV19 and TRBJ2-7, with TRBD2 as a possible D gene (6 bases). The CDR3 has 12 amino acids. Trimming removed 7 bases at V and 5 bases at J, with 12 bases between. CDR1 and CDR2 (germline): LNHDA, SQIVND (reference sequence). CDR3 coding DNA: TGTGCCAGTAATCAGGAGGGGAACGAGCAGTACTTC. As protein: CASNQEGNEQYF.

The chain has TRBV6-4 and TRBJ2-1, with a tentative D call TRBD1 (6 bases). The ends were cut back, 0 bases at V and 12 bases at J, with 27 bases in the middle. This CDR3 contains 18 residues. Per the germline V gene, CDR1 is MRHNA and CDR2 is SNTAGT. The CDR3 protein is CASSDSIYSSRNEGVQFF. As DNA, the CDR3 is TGTGCCAGCAGTGACTCGATCTATAGCAGTAGGAATGAGGGGGTGCAGTTCTTC.